These 31 T cell receptor beta chains were sequenced from one sample in a study of identical twins. TCRdb re-derived calls from the 5' RACE reads in MiXCR, one entry per CDR3 protein. The sample contains fewer than 500,000 distinct CDR3 sequences, about 13% of which appear only once. The data were also submitted as part of a second study, on yellow fever vaccine responses in identical twins.

Material for sequencing was CD4+ T cells sorted from blood. All receptors derive from a woman between 18 and 29 years old in good health.

This clonotype was seen more than once but under ten times. The genes are TRBV12-3 or TRBV12-4 and TRBJ2-1; possible D gene TRBD2, 5 bases. V shed 6 bases and J shed 5 bases, with 20 bases lying between them. This CDR3 is 16 amino acids long. This CDR3 is CASSPLRGSIHNEQFF. For the CDR3, the DNA is TGTGCCAGCAGCCCTCTCCGCGGGTCGATTCACAATGAGCAGTTCTTC.

A few counts support this clonotype. This sequence joins TRBV4-2 and TRBJ2-3, with 7 positions matching TRBD2. The CDR3 runs to 14 residues. Germline loops: CDR1 LGHNA, CDR2 YNFKEQ. Unmatched junction bases numbered 5, after V lost 0 bases and J lost 8 bases. CDR3 DNA: TGTGCCAGCAGCCAAGAATTTGGGGGGGGTACGCAGTATTTT. Translation gives CASSQEFGGGTQYF.

The rearrangement links TRBV20-1 to TRBJ2-3; D is ambiguous. The CDR3 contains 12 residues. Germline assignment: CDR1 DFQATT and CDR2 SNEGSKA (reference sequence). V shed 0 bases and J shed 6 bases, with 7 bases lying between them. CDR3 coding DNA: TGCAGTGCTAGAGATCCTTGGGATACGCAGTATTTT. As protein: CSARDPWDTQYF.

This clonotype showed up just a few times. This chain joins TRBV5-5 and TRBJ2-1; 12 nucleotides agree with TRBD2. V lost 6 bases, J lost 4 bases, and 5 bases stayed unmatched. From germline, CDR1 is SGHKS and CDR2 YYEKEE (reference sequence). The CDR3 runs 15 residues. Written as DNA, the CDR3 is TGTGCCAGCACCCGACTAGCGGGAGTTTACAATGAGCAGTTCTTC. Protein: CASTRLAGVYNEQFF.

The rearrangement uses TRBV11-2 and TRBJ2-4, with 7 nucleotides matching TRBD1. V trimming: 5 bases; J trimming: 4 bases; junction bases outside the gene matches: 8. Germline V gene data show CDR1 as SGHAT and CDR2 as FQNNGV. The CDR3 spans 15 residues. CDR3 loop: CASSTTGTEKNIQYF. The DNA of the CDR3 is TGTGCCAGCAGCACCACCGGGACAGAGAAAAACATTCAGTACTTC.

This rearrangement joins TRBV7-9 to TRBJ2-3, with 8 nucleotides matching TRBD2. Germline V gene sequence: CDR1 SEHNR, CDR2 FQNEAQ (reference sequence). With V trimmed by 3 bases and J by 4 bases, 9 bases remained unmatched. This CDR3 is built from 16 residues. CDR3 amino acids: CASSFVSGGAPDTQYF. CDR3 nucleotide sequence: TGTGCCAGCAGCTTTGTTTCCGGGGGGGCCCCAGATACGCAGTATTTT.

The V and J genes are TRBV6-2 or TRBV6-3 and TRBJ2-7; D not certain. Germline CDR1 reads MNHEY; CDR2 reads SVGEGT. V was shortened by 2 bases and J by 3 bases, with 5 bases between the two germline ends. There are 12 residues in the CDR3. The CDR3 loop is CASSYIGYEQYF. CDR3 sequence (DNA): TGTGCCAGCAGTTACATCGGCTACGAGCAGTACTTC.

This clonotype was counted between two and nine times. The genes are TRBV11-2 and TRBJ2-5; D uncertain. Germline values: CDR1 SGHAT, CDR2 FQNNGV. V dropped 6 bases and J dropped 4 bases, with 6 bases sitting between them. CDR3 length: 11 amino acids. The CDR3 nucleotides are TGTGCCAGCAGAAGGACAGAGACCCAGTACTTC. As protein: CASRRTETQYF.

The chain is built from TRBV12-3 or TRBV12-4 and TRBJ2-7; 7 bases are a match to TRBD2. J lost 2 bases, V lost 7 bases, and 11 bases had no gene match. CDR3 length equals 15 residues. For the CDR3, the DNA is TGTGCCAGCACCTCGGTGGCGGGGGACCCCTACGAGCAGTACTTC. Protein sequence: CASTSVAGDPYEQYF.

This clonotype was seen a handful of times. This sequence joins TRBV5-1 and TRBJ2-2; possible D gene TRBD1, 5 bases. Germline V gene lookup returns CDR1 SGHRS and CDR2 YFSETQ. There are 16 residues in the CDR3. V was shortened by 3 bases and J by 0 bases, with 12 bases between the two germline ends. DNA for the CDR3: TGCGCCAGCAGCTCGGACATCCAACCGAACACCGGGGAGCTGTTTTTT. It specifies CASSSDIQPNTGELFF.

This chain connects TRBV20-1 to TRBJ2-1; 11 bases line up with TRBD2. CDR3 size: 14 residues. Germline-derived CDR1 and CDR2 are DFQATT and SNEGSKA (reference sequence). V lost 3 bases and J lost 8; bases outside the gene matches: 6. CDR3 amino acids: CSASQLAGGDEQFF. CDR3 nucleotide sequence: TGCAGTGCTAGCCAGCTAGCGGGAGGCGATGAGCAGTTCTTC.

This clonotype has a handful of counts. The CDR3 DNA reads TGCAGTGCTATAGGTGAACGCACAGATACGCAGTATTTT. This sequence encodes CSAIGERTDTQYF. The V call is TRBV20-1, the J call TRBJ2-3, with unresolved D. Trimming pared 4 bases from V and 1 base from J, leaving 9 bases between. The germline gives CDR1 DFQATT, CDR2 SNEGSKA (reference sequence). The CDR3 extends over 13 amino acids.

The rearrangement links TRBV6-2 or TRBV6-3 to TRBJ2-4; D perhaps matches TRBD2 (5 bases). Trimming removed 2 bases from V and 1 base from J, with 12 bases in between. This CDR3 is 16 amino acids long. CDR1 is MNHEY and CDR2 is SVGEGT in the germline V gene. This CDR3 is CASSYKPTGAKNIQYF. CDR3 DNA: TGTGCCAGCAGTTACAAACCCACGGGGGCCAAAAACATTCAGTACTTC.

This clonotype showed up many times. The chain links TRBV20-1 to TRBJ2-7; D may be TRBD2 (6 bases). The CDR3 spans 13 residues. Germline V CDR1 and CDR2: DFQATT, SNEGSKA (reference sequence). Trimming took 6 bases from V and 4 from J, leaving 16 bases between them. The CDR3 coding sequence is TGCAGTGCCCCGGTGGAGGGGCTATACGAGCAGTACTTC. It translates to CSAPVEGLYEQYF.

The chain links TRBV18 to TRBJ2-7, with D possibly matching TRBD2 (8 bases). The CDR3 loop spans 16 amino acids. Trimming shortened V by 5 bases and J by 8 bases, and 25 bases separated the two germline ends. Germline loops: CDR1 KGHSH, CDR2 LQKENI. The CDR3 loop is CASSSSGGTAYIKQYF. In nucleotides, the CDR3 is TGTGCCAGCTCATCGTCGGGAGGGACAGCCTACATCAAGCAGTACTTC.

The DNA for the CDR3 is TGTGCCAGCAGTCCAGGGGAGGATCAGCCCCAGCATTTT. Translation: CASSPGEDQPQHF. The chain links TRBV12-3 or TRBV12-4 to TRBJ1-5, with D possibly matching TRBD1 (6 bases). V was shortened by 5 bases and J by 5 bases, with 10 bases between the two germline ends. This CDR3 comprises 13 residues.

This clonotype was seen only a few times. This chain links TRBV9 with TRBJ2-1, with TRBD2 identical over 8 bases. V was pared by 8 bases and J by 9 bases, with 16 bases of the junction left unmatched. CDR3 size: 15 residues. Germline V gene data show CDR1 as SGDLS and CDR2 as YYNGEE. The CDR3 DNA reads TGTGCCAGATTCCCCTCCGATTTGAGCGGGAGTGAGCAGTTCTTC. It is translated as CARFPSDLSGSEQFF.

This chain connects TRBV5-1 to TRBJ2-5, with D unclear. Between the trimmed V and J ends, which lost 2 bases and 9 bases, there was a span of 23 bases. The germline CDR1 and CDR2 sequences are SGHRS and YFSETQ. The CDR3 consists of 16 residues. This CDR3 reads CASSFWGRGDLDPQYF. The CDR3 coding sequence is TGCGCCAGCAGCTTTTGGGGTCGCGGCGATCTCGATCCCCAGTACTTC.

The chain links TRBV2 to TRBJ1-4; TRBD1 is a possible D gene (5 bases). V lost 7 bases to trimming and J lost 5 bases, with 11 bases between them. The length of the CDR3 is 13 residues. Looked up from germline, CDR1 is SNHLY and CDR2 is FYNNEI. CDR3 protein: CASTREGNEKLFF. DNA of the CDR3: TGTGCCAGCACGAGGGAGGGGAATGAAAAACTGTTTTTT.

Only a few counts were recorded for this clonotype. The chain is built from TRBV2 and TRBJ2-3; maybe TRBD2 (5 bases). The CDR3 is 14 amino acids. Trimming took off 10 bases at V and 0 bases at J, with 14 bases between the two ends. Germline V gene lookup returns CDR1 SNHLY and CDR2 FYNNEI. In DNA, the CDR3 is TGTGCCACCTCGTGGGGAGCGAGCACAGATACGCAGTATTTT. Its protein product is CATSWGASTDTQYF. Full variable domain (remainder filled in from reference TRBV2 and TRBJ2-3): EPEVTQTPSHQVTQMGQEVILRCVPISNHLYFYWYRQILGQKVEFLVSFYNNEISEKSEIFDDQFSVERPDGSNFTLKIRSTKLEDSAMYFCATSWGASTDTQYFGPGTRLTVL.

The sample holds a few counts of this clonotype. The chain uses TRBV24-1 and TRBJ2-5, with 7 nucleotides matching TRBD2. Trimming removed 4 bases from V and 5 bases from J; junction bases left unmatched: 9. In germline, CDR1 is KGHDR, CDR2 SFDVKD. There are 15 residues in the CDR3. CDR3 in amino acids: CATSEPAGGGETQYF. CDR3 DNA: TGTGCCACCAGTGAACCCGCCGGGGGAGGGGAGACCCAGTACTTC.

This clonotype appeared a few times. The rearrangement links TRBV29-1 to TRBJ1-2, with D possibly being TRBD1 (6 bases). This CDR3 contains 16 residues. V dropped 3 bases and J dropped 7 bases, with 24 bases sitting between them. Germline V lookup: CDR1 SQVTM, CDR2 ANQGSEA. This chain's CDR3 is CSVDLLWNRVSFGYTF. In DNA, the CDR3 is TGCAGCGTTGACTTGCTTTGGAACAGGGTTTCTTTTGGCTACACCTTC. The whole variable domain, remainder taken from reference TRBV29-1 and TRBJ1-2, is SAVISQKPSRDICQRGTSLTIQCQVDSQVTMMFWYRQQPGQSLTLIATANQGSEATYESGFVIDKFPISRPNLTFSTLTVSNMSPEDSSIYLCSVDLLWNRVSFGYTFGSGTRLTVV.

This clonotype has a handful of counts. This rearrangement joins TRBV24-1 to TRBJ2-1, with 10 positions matching TRBD1. This CDR3 has 17 residues. CDR1 is KGHDR, CDR2 SFDVKD, per germline. V shed 2 bases and J 2 bases; nucleotides not matched to a gene: 5. For the CDR3, the DNA is TGTGCCACCAGTGATTCGCCGGGACAGGGGCCCTACAATGAGCAGTTCTTC. Translated, it gives CATSDSPGQGPYNEQFF.

This clonotype has at least ten counts. The chain is built from TRBV5-1 and TRBJ2-6; D is possibly TRBD1 (5 bases). CDR3 length: 15 amino acids. V gave up 0 bases and J gave up 4 bases, with 8 bases separating them. CDR1 SGHRS and CDR2 YFSETQ come from the germline V gene. The CDR3 bases are TGCGCCAGCAGCTTGGGCAGGGCAGGGGCCAACGTCCTGACTTTC. This translates into CASSLGRAGANVLTF.

This clonotype was counted between two and nine times. The chain couples TRBV10-3 to TRBJ2-2, with 9 positions matching TRBD1. From germline, CDR1 is ENHRY and CDR2 SYGVKD. The CDR3 length is 14 residues. The J segment lost 7 bases and the V segment lost 6 bases, leaving 6 bases of the junction unmatched. The CDR3 spells CAIRDTGGIGELFF. CDR3 nucleotides: TGTGCCATCAGGGATACAGGGGGCATCGGGGAGCTGTTTTTT.

This clonotype was counted many times. This chain joins TRBV10-3 and TRBJ1-1, with 9 nucleotides matching TRBD1. V was clipped by 6 bases and J by 2 bases; unmatched bases: 7. The CDR3 consists of 15 residues. Germline V gene sequence: CDR1 ENHRY, CDR2 SYGVKD. The CDR3 DNA follows: TGTGCCATCAGAGGCCCGGGACAGGGAAACACTGAAGCTTTCTTT. It yields the protein CAIRGPGQGNTEAFF.

V usage is TRBV27 and J usage is TRBJ2-1; 10 bases align to TRBD1. The CDR3 runs to 16 residues. Germline-derived CDR1 and CDR2 are MNHEY and SMNVEV (reference sequence). V lost 2 bases, J lost 9 bases, and 10 bases stayed unmatched. In nucleotides, the CDR3 is TGTGCCAGCAGTTTAAGTGCAGGGACAGGGGTCCTTGAGCAGTTCTTC. Residues: CASSLSAGTGVLEQFF.

This chain joins TRBV9 and TRBJ2-2, with D unresolved. The CDR3 extends over 14 amino acids. Germline V lookup: CDR1 SGDLS, CDR2 YYNGEE. Trimming removed 1 base from V and 5 bases from J, with 9 bases in between. As DNA, the CDR3 is TGTGCCAGCAGCGTATCTGGTGGGACCGGGGAGCTGTTTTTT. It yields the protein CASSVSGGTGELFF.

The chain employs TRBV20-1 and TRBJ2-7, with TRBD2 as a possible D gene (6 bases). CDR1 is DFQATT and CDR2 is SNEGSKA in the germline V gene (reference sequence). V was shortened by 6 bases and J by 0 bases, with 18 bases between the two germline ends. There are 15 residues in the CDR3. CDR3 sequence (DNA): TGCAGTGCAACGACCTCTAGCGTTAGCTCCTACGAGCAGTACTTC. It specifies CSATTSSVSSYEQYF.

This clonotype was detected only a few times. The chain joins TRBV16 to TRBJ1-6; D is perhaps TRBD1 (5 bases). From germline, CDR1 is KGHSY and CDR2 FQNENV. The CDR3 covers 16 residues. V was pared by 1 base and J by 9 bases, with 16 bases between. In nucleotides, the CDR3 is TGTGCCAGCAGCCAATTAACGTCGGCAGGGTCTTCACCCCTCCACTTT. Residues: CASSQLTSAGSSPLHF.

Only a few counts were recorded for this clonotype. V and J are TRBV20-1 and TRBJ2-3, with 10 bases that match TRBD1. Germline V lookup: CDR1 DFQATT, CDR2 SNEGSKA (reference sequence). This CDR3 has 16 amino acids. The V segment lost 5 bases and the J segment 3 bases; nucleotides outside the gene matches: 11. CDR3 amino acids: CSAAIRRTGGTDTQYF. CDR3 DNA: TGCAGTGCTGCTATCCGGAGGACAGGGGGGACAGATACGCAGTATTTT.